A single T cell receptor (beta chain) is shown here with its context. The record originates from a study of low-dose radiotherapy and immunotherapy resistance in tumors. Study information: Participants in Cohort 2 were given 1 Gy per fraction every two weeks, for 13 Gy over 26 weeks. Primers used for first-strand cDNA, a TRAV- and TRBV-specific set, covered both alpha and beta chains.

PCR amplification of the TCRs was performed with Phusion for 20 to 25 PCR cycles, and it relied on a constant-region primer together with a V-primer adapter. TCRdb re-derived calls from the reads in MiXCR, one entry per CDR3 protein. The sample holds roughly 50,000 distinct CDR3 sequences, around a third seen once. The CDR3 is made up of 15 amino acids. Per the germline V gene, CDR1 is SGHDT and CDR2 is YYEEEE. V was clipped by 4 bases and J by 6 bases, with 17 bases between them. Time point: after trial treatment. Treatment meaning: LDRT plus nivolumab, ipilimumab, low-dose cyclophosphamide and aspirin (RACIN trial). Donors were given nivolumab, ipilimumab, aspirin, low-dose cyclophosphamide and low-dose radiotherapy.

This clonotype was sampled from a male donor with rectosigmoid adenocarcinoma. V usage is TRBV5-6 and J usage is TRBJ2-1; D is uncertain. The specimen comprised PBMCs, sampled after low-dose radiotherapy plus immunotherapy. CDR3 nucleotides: TGTGCCAGCAGCCTAAACCCAAGCCGTTCCAATGAGCAGTTCTTC. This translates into CASSLNPSRSNEQFF. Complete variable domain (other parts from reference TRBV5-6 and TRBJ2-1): DAGVTQSPTHLIKTRGQQVTLRCSPKSGHDTVSWYQQALGQGPQFIFQYYEEEERQRGNFPDRFSGHQFPNYSSELNVNALLLGDSALYLCASSLNPSRSNEQFFGPGTRLTVL.